This T cell receptor beta chain came from a study of T cells after yellow fever vaccination. Study-wide points: Abundant contaminating clonotypes from the bulk population could appear in FACS-sorted repertoires.

TCR cDNA was made by 5'RACE template switching, adding a universal primer site and UMIs. One entry per CDR3 protein, called by TCRdb with MiXCR from the 5' RACE reads. The data hold about 340,000 distinct CDR3 sequences, with 8% to 10% observed a single time. Turning to this clonotype: Its antigen is not known.

This clonotype was sampled from a man younger than 35 who received the YFV17D yellow fever vaccine. The material sequenced was PBMCs, taken on the day of the first yellow fever vaccination.

The CDR3 loop is CASSSRPHQETQYF. CDR3 DNA sequence: TGTGCCAGCAGTTCGAGGCCCCACCAAGAGACCCAGTACTTC. The chain is built from TRBV6-2 or TRBV6-3 and TRBJ2-5; D gene uncertain. Germline values: CDR1 MNHEY, CDR2 SVGEGT. The CDR3 has 14 residues. The V end was cut by 4 bases, the J end by 0 bases, with 9 bases between.